This T cell receptor beta chain was identified during a study of shared clonotypes between healthy human individuals. CDR3 length: 16 residues. The V gene's germline CDR1 is MDHEN and CDR2 SYDVKM. The V end was cut by 7 bases, the J end by 0 bases, with 19 bases between. Method: immunoSEQ multiplex PCR; TCRdb's copy keeps in-frame clones and lacks some. Among approximately 710,000 clones listed, 80% to 95% were seen once. Material for sequencing was memory CD8+ T cells from PBMCs. Specified subset: CD45RO+ cells pooled with CCR7-negative TemRA cells. The rearrangement links TRBV28 to TRBJ2-7, with D possibly TRBD2 on 5 matching bases. The origin of this receptor is a man younger than 35 in good health. Some clones in this sample may be carry-over from other donors' samples. The CDR3 DNA reads as TGTGCCAGCAACCAACTCGCAGCGGCCAGCTCCTACGAGCAGTACTTC. As protein: CASNQLAAASSYEQYF.